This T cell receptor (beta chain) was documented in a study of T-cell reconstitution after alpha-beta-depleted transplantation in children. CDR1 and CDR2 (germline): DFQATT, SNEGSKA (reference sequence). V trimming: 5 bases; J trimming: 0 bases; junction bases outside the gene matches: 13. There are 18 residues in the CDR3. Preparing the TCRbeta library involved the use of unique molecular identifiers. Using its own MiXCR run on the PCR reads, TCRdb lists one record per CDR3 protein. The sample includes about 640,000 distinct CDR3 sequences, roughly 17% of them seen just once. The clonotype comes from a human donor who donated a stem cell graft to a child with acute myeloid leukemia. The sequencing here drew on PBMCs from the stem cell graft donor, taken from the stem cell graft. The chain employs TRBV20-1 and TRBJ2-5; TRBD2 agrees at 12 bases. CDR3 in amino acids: CSAPGGLAGTAYQETQYF. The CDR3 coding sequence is TGCAGTGCTCCCGGGGGACTAGCGGGTACTGCGTACCAAGAGACCCAGTACTTC.